This TCR beta chain came from a study of spatial heterogeneity in lung cancer. Across the study: Consistent detection of more beta-chain than alpha-chain sequences was observed.

This clonotype was counted many times. Its antigen remains unidentified. Whole-study results and caveats: Ubiquitous expanded tumor TCRs were observed in blood more at resection than follow-up.

Each TCR cDNA molecule carried a unique molecular identifier. TCRdb passed the 5' RACE reads through MiXCR, listing each CDR3 protein once. The table lists under 15,000 distinct CDR3 sequences, less than 4.5% of them singletons. Time point denoted: sample taken at primary tumor resection. Sequencing was performed on whole RNA extracted from tumor and nontumor lung tissue, or from frozen PBMC, and the material was left unsorted. The CDR3 totals 18 residues. V lost 0 bases to trimming and J lost 0 bases, with 15 bases between them. CDR1 is ENHRY and CDR2 is SYGVKD in the germline V gene. This receptor was taken from a male donor with early-stage non-small cell lung cancer. This chain connects TRBV10-3 to TRBJ2-1; a possible D gene is TRBD2 (6 bases). Sequences were derived from PBMCs, sampled at surgery. The DNA for the CDR3 is TGTGCCATCAGTGAGTCTAGTGGTAGCGGAAGCTCCTACAATGAGCAGTTCTTC. Translation: CAISESSGSGSSYNEQFF.